The rows below give T cell receptor beta chains drawn from one sample of a study of T cell changes during pregnancy in multiple sclerosis. TCRdb's table, derived via immunoSEQ multiplex PCR, lists solely in-frame clones and lacks some. The table has more than 30,000 clones, 85% to 95% seen once. Sequenced sample: PBMCs (not recorded whether the cells were cultured). The origin of the receptors is a female donor with multiple sclerosis, enrolled in a pregnancy study. Both conserved end residues are trimmed from each CDR3.

CDR3aa	v_gene	j_gene
ASSEGEPTDTQY	TRBV6-1	TRBJ2-3
ASMPPSGTKDYEQY	TRBV28	TRBJ2-7
ASSLGQGNEAF	TRBV4-1	TRBJ1-1
ASSLGQGGTEAF	TRBV6-5	TRBJ1-1
ASSEDSSGANVLT	TRBV6-1	TRBJ2-6
ASNLAGQYEQY	TRBV6-6	TRBJ2-7
ASSADSKGYYGYT	TRBV6-5	TRBJ1-2
ASSPGSPRTDTQY	TRBV18	TRBJ2-3
ASSQEAAGVGQGQF	TRBV4-2	TRBJ2-1
ASSLYFPGLQNEQF	TRBV28	TRBJ2-1
ASSFGRGMNTEAF	TRBV7-8	TRBJ1-1
ASSTGEVYNEQF	TRBV19	TRBJ2-1
ASSSRTSGKTSSTDTQY	TRBV7-9	TRBJ2-3
ASSYSTLGPPGLF	TRBV6-6	TRBJ1-4
ASSPRALSQETQY	TRBV18	TRBJ2-5
ASSVSAGGGYEQY	TRBV7-2	TRBJ2-7
ASGTDRNGLAGGPFRQF	TRBV5-1	TRBJ2-1
ASSLHSGREQY	TRBV5-1	TRBJ2-7